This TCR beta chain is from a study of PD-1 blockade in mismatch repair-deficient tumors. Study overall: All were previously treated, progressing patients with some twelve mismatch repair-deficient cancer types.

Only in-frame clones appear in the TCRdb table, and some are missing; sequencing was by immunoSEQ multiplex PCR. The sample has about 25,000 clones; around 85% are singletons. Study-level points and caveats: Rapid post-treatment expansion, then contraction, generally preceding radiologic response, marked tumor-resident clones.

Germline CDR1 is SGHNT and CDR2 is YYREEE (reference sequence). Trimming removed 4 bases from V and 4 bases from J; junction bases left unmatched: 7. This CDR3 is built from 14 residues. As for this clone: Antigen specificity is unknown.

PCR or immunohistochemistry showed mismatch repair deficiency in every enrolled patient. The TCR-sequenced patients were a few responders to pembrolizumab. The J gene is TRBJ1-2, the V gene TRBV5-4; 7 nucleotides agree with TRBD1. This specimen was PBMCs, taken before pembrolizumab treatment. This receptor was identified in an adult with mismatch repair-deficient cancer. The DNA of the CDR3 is TGTGCCAGCAGCAGTGAGACAGGGATCTATGGCTACACCTTC. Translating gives CASSSETGIYGYTF. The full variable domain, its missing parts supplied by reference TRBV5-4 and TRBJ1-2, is ETGVTQSPTHLIKTRGQQVTLRCSSQSGHNTVSWYQQALGQGPQFIFQYYREEENGRGNFPPRFSGLQFPNYSSELNVNALELDDSALYLCASSSETGIYGYTFGSGTRLTVV.